Listed here are 22 T cell receptor beta chains from one sample, sequenced in a study of blood T cell repertoires in COVID-19. This table comes from immunoSEQ multiplex PCR, and its TCRdb copy is limited to in-frame clones, with some not included. The repertoire holds 45,000 to 55,000 clones, with around 84% as singletons. Sequencing was done on a sample of peripheral blood. These receptors originate from a man aged 65 to 85 with active COVID-19.

The chain uses TRBV19 and TRBJ1-1; a weak D match, TRBD1 (5 bases). CDR1 LNHDA and CDR2 SQIVND come from the germline V gene (reference sequence). V dropped 7 bases and J dropped 2 bases, with 11 bases sitting between them. This CDR3 spans 13 amino acids. CDR3 sequence reads: CASMGGVNTEAFF. The CDR3 bases are TGTGCCAGTATGGGGGGAGTAAACACTGAAGCTTTCTTT.

This chain connects TRBV3-1 (or the pseudogene TRBV3-2) to TRBJ1-4, with 8 bases identical to TRBD1. The CDR3 is 13 residues long. Germline V gene sequence: CDR1 LGHDT, CDR2 YNNKEL (reference sequence). V trimming: 1 base; J trimming: 8 bases; junction bases outside the gene matches: 0. The CDR3 spells CASSQGQGEKLFF. CDR3 nucleotide sequence: TGTGCCAGCAGCCAAGGACAGGGGGAAAAACTGTTTTTT.

The chain is built from TRBV7-9 and TRBJ2-7, with TRBD1 identical over 8 bases. V lost 0 bases and J lost 3; bases outside the gene matches: 4. This CDR3 contains 15 residues. Looked up from germline, CDR1 is SEHNR and CDR2 is FQNEAQ (reference sequence). The CDR3 nucleotides are TGTGCCAGCAGCTTAGCCGGGACAGGCCTCTACGAGCAGTACTTC. Translated, it gives CASSLAGTGLYEQYF.

This clone was picked up a small number of times. The chain has TRBV18 and TRBJ1-5; D is uncertain. Trimming shortened V by 6 bases and J by 0 bases, and 12 bases separated the two germline ends. Germline V gene lookup returns CDR1 KGHSH and CDR2 LQKENI. This CDR3 comprises 15 residues. CDR3 region: CASSRIRDSNQPQHF. In DNA, the CDR3 is TGTGCCAGCTCCCGCATACGGGATAGCAATCAGCCCCAGCATTTT.

This clone was counted a single time. The chain links TRBV5-1 to TRBJ2-2; 7 bases are shared with TRBD1. With 3 bases clipped from V and 0 bases from J, the junction kept 5 bases outside the gene matches. Germline CDR1 and CDR2: SGHRS and YFSETQ. This CDR3 contains 16 residues. The CDR3 spells CASSSAGTANTGELFF. The CDR3 region has the DNA TGCGCCAGCAGCTCCGCCGGGACAGCGAACACCGGGGAGCTGTTTTTT.

The chain couples TRBV29-1 to TRBJ1-5; D gene ambiguous. V dropped 6 bases and J dropped 0 bases, with 9 bases sitting between them. CDR1 and CDR2 (germline): SQVTM, ANQGSEA. The length of the CDR3 is 13 residues. The CDR3 DNA reads as TGCAGCGTGCTGACGGGTAGCAATCAGCCCCAGCATTTT. Protein product: CSVLTGSNQPQHF.

The chain carries TRBV10-3 and TRBJ1-2; the match to TRBD1 covers 10 bases. CDR1 is ENHRY and CDR2 is SYGVKD in the germline V gene. The CDR3 runs to 13 residues. After removal of 10 bases from V and 6 bases from J, the junction contained 8 bases not matched to a gene. The DNA for the CDR3 is TGTGCCACCAGACAGGGGGCGCTTGATGGCTACACCTTC. Translating gives CATRQGALDGYTF.

The chain carries TRBV27 and TRBJ1-2, with 9 bases lining up with TRBD1. Germline CDR1 reads MNHEY; CDR2 reads SMNVEV (reference sequence). Trimming took 5 bases from V and 6 from J; bases not matched to a gene: 7. The CDR3 extends over 14 amino acids. CDR3: CASSLDRGRDGYTF. CDR3 DNA sequence: TGTGCCAGCAGTCTGGACAGGGGTAGGGATGGCTACACCTTC.

V and J are TRBV28 and TRBJ1-1, with TRBD1 identical over 7 bases. V lost 5 bases and J lost 4; bases outside the gene matches: 7. The CDR3 totals 14 residues. Germline V CDR1 and CDR2: MDHEN, SYDVKM. The CDR3 DNA follows: TGTGCCAGCAGTACAGGGGTTCACGGCACTGAAGCTTTCTTT. Amino acids: CASSTGVHGTEAFF.

The chain uses TRBV7-6 and TRBJ2-5, with D tentatively TRBD2 (5 bases). The germline CDR1 and CDR2 sequences are SGHVS and FNYEAQ. Between the trimmed V and J ends, which lost 4 bases and 2 bases, there was a span of 14 bases. This CDR3 comprises 15 residues. For the CDR3, the DNA is TGTGCCAGCAGCTCAAGCCGGGGATCTCAAGAGACCCAGTACTTC. As protein: CASSSSRGSQETQYF.

This chain joins TRBV6-5 and TRBJ1-1; the D is unclear. Germline V CDR1 and CDR2: MNHEY, SVGAGI. The V and J ends lost 8 bases and 0 bases respectively, with 13 bases between them. The CDR3 spans 14 residues. As DNA, the CDR3 is TGTGCCAGCTCTCCCTCGGGGATGAACACTGAAGCTTTCTTT. It translates to CASSPSGMNTEAFF.

The gene calls are TRBV2 and TRBJ2-4; 9 bases match TRBD2. Germline V gives CDR1 SNHLY, CDR2 FYNNEI. This CDR3 spans 15 amino acids. V trimming: 6 bases; J trimming: 0 bases; junction bases outside the gene matches: 3. CDR3 nucleotides: TGTGCCAGCAGCCTAGCGGGGATAGCCAAAAACATTCAGTACTTC. This encodes CASSLAGIAKNIQYF.

J is TRBJ1-1 and V is TRBV19, with 7 bases that match TRBD1. CDR3 length equals 14 residues. Germline-derived CDR1 and CDR2 are LNHDA and SQIVND (reference sequence). V shed 5 bases and J 6 bases; nucleotides not matched to a gene: 9. The CDR3 DNA is TGTGCCAGTAGTCAGGGGGGATTTTGGGCTGAAGCTTTCTTT. Translation gives CASSQGGFWAEAFF.

The chain combines TRBV7-2 with TRBJ1-1; TRBD1 matches at 7 bases. The CDR3 extends over 14 amino acids. With 5 bases clipped from V and 4 bases from J, the junction kept 7 bases outside the gene matches. Germline V gene sequence: CDR1 SGHTA, CDR2 FQGNSA. CDR3 protein: CASSLSAGGTEAFF. The CDR3 DNA is TGTGCCAGCAGCCTCAGCGCAGGGGGCACTGAAGCTTTCTTT.

The genes are TRBV7-2 and TRBJ1-1, with D unresolved. Germline V gene sequence: CDR1 SGHTA, CDR2 FQGNSA. This CDR3 is built from 15 residues. V was shortened by 4 bases and J by 0 bases, with 12 bases between the two germline ends. The CDR3 sequence is CASSSRKTLNTEAFF. CDR3 DNA: TGTGCCAGCAGCTCGAGAAAGACATTGAACACTGAAGCTTTCTTT.

In this sample, this clone turned up a few times. The rearrangement joins TRBV14 to TRBJ1-5; the D is unclear. CDR1 and CDR2 from the germline V gene are SGHDN and FVKESK. The CDR3 has 13 residues. V lost 4 bases and J 8 bases, leaving 12 bases between the germline ends. CDR3 nucleotides: TGTGCCAGCAGCCGAAGCATTACCGAGCCCCAGCATTTT. Its translation is CASSRSITEPQHF.

The rearrangement joins TRBV5-1 to TRBJ1-1; no clear D. CDR1 is SGHRS and CDR2 is YFSETQ in the germline V gene. Trimming cost V 0 bases and J 8 bases, with 14 bases left between them. The CDR3 covers 14 residues. The CDR3 loop is CASSLAPGEGEAFF. The CDR3, as DNA: TGCGCCAGCAGCTTGGCTCCGGGTGAGGGCGAAGCTTTCTTT.

The chain is built from TRBV9 and TRBJ2-2; 7 bases match TRBD2. J gave up 3 bases and V 4 bases, and 9 bases lay outside the gene matches. The germline gives CDR1 SGDLS, CDR2 YYNGEE. There are 16 residues in the CDR3. The CDR3 DNA reads as TGTGCCAGCAGCCCGGTTGGGGGGGGTTACACCGGGGAGCTGTTTTTT. Its protein is CASSPVGGGYTGELFF.

The chain carries TRBV27 and TRBJ2-7; TRBD2 aligns across 8 bases. The CDR3 runs to 14 residues. The V gene end was trimmed by 2 bases and the J gene end by 3 bases; junction bases not matched to a gene: 3. Germline V gene sequence: CDR1 MNHEY, CDR2 SMNVEV (reference sequence). The CDR3 coding sequence is TGTGCCAGCAGTTTACGTCTAGCGGGCTACGAGCAGTACTTC. Translation: CASSLRLAGYEQYF.

The V call is TRBV11-2, the J call TRBJ1-2; perhaps TRBD1 as D (5 bases). Trimming left V 0 bases short and J 2 bases short, with 10 bases between. There are 15 residues in the CDR3. Germline CDR1 is SGHAT and CDR2 is FQNNGV. The CDR3 is CASSLDRGTNYGYTF. In nucleotides, the CDR3 is TGTGCCAGCAGCTTAGATCGGGGGACCAACTATGGCTACACCTTC.

This rearrangement joins TRBV7-2 to TRBJ1-1; the D gene is possibly TRBD1 (6 bases). V lost 1 base and J 1 base, leaving 10 bases between the germline ends. Germline lookup yields CDR1 SGHTA and CDR2 FQGNSA. The CDR3 covers 15 residues. CDR3 nucleotides: TGTGCCAGCAGCTTAGGTCCGGGACAGAACACTGAAGCTTTCTTT. It yields the protein CASSLGPGQNTEAFF.

The chain combines TRBV6-4 with TRBJ2-7, with no clear D. Germline CDR1 MRHNA, CDR2 SNTAGT. Trimming removed 5 bases from V and 3 bases from J, with 8 bases in between. This CDR3 has 12 residues. The DNA for the CDR3 is TGTGCCAGCAGTCCTAATCTCTACGAGCAGTACTTC. Translated, it gives CASSPNLYEQYF.